One sample yielded the 8 T cell receptor beta chains listed below, sequenced in a study of blood T cell repertoires in COVID-19. This table comes from immunoSEQ multiplex PCR, and its TCRdb copy is limited to in-frame clones, with some not included. The sample holds 200,000 to 250,000 clones, 70% to 85% seen once. Sequencing was performed on peripheral blood. These receptors were taken from a woman of 80 years or more with acute or convalescent COVID-19.

The chain has TRBV7-6 and TRBJ2-3, with 9 bases fitting TRBD2. The trim removed 4 bases at V and 0 bases at J, leaving 5 bases unmatched. The CDR3 has 16 amino acids. Germline CDR1 and CDR2: SGHVS and FNYEAQ. CDR3 DNA sequence: TGTGCCAGCAGCTATACCGCGGGGGGGAGCACAGATACGCAGTATTTT. Its translation is CASSYTAGGSTDTQYF.

V usage is TRBV28 and J usage is TRBJ2-5; 10 bases agree with TRBD1. The germline CDR1 and CDR2 sequences are MDHEN and SYDVKM. This CDR3 is 14 amino acids long. Germline trimming cut 6 bases from V and 5 bases from J; bases unmatched to any gene: 6. The CDR3 nucleotides read TGTGCCAGCAGCGGGACAGGGGACCGGGAGACCCAGTACTTC. Encoded protein: CASSGTGDRETQYF.

The chain recombines TRBV19 with TRBJ1-5, with 9 bases that match TRBD1. The CDR3 extends over 16 amino acids. V dropped 5 bases and J dropped 5; count of bases not matched to a gene: 10. Germline CDR1 is LNHDA and CDR2 is SQIVND (reference sequence). The CDR3 region is CASSLSDRGYYQPQHF. As DNA, the CDR3 is TGTGCCAGTAGTCTCTCAGACAGGGGGTATTATCAGCCCCAGCATTTT.

The chain recombines TRBV2 with TRBJ2-7; tentatively, D is TRBD2 (5 bases). V lost 5 bases to trimming and J lost 2 bases, with 13 bases between them. Per germline, CDR1 SNHLY and CDR2 FYNNEI. This CDR3 has 14 amino acids. In DNA, the CDR3 is TGTGCCAGCAGTTCTGGACTTAACACCTACGAGCAGTACTTC. The encoded protein is CASSSGLNTYEQYF.

The CDR3 nucleotides read TGTGCCAGCAGCTTAGTTGGGAGGTCCTACGAGCAGTACTTC. It yields the protein CASSLVGRSYEQYF. V and J are TRBV11-2 and TRBJ2-7; a weak D match, TRBD2 (6 bases). The V gene lost 1 base and the J gene lost 1 base, with 8 bases spanning the gap. This CDR3 contains 14 residues. The germline V gene encodes CDR1 SGHAT and CDR2 FQNNGV.

The chain uses TRBV6-2 or TRBV6-3 and TRBJ1-4; possibly TRBD1 for D (5 bases). The V end lost 2 bases, the J end lost 7 bases, and 11 bases lay between the germline ends. This CDR3 has 14 amino acids. Germline V gene lookup returns CDR1 MNHEY and CDR2 SVGEGT. CDR3 bases: TGTGCCAGCAGTTACCGGCAGGGTACTGAAAAACTGTTTTTT. Protein: CASSYRQGTEKLFF.

The chain combines TRBV6-2 or TRBV6-3 with TRBJ1-1; the D is unclear. CDR1 is MNHEY and CDR2 is SVGEGT in the germline V gene. V was cut by 4 bases and J by 1 base, with 13 bases left in between. This CDR3 comprises 15 residues. This chain's CDR3 is CASSSFRLRNTEAFF. The CDR3 nucleotides are TGTGCCAGCAGTTCATTCAGACTCCGGAACACTGAAGCTTTCTTT.

The V and J genes are TRBV18 and TRBJ1-1; no clear D. The germline V gene has CDR1 KGHSH and CDR2 LQKENI. V was clipped by 1 base and J by 0 bases, with 9 bases between them. The CDR3 is made up of 15 amino acids. CDR3 region: CASSPRMEVNTEAFF. The CDR3 region has the DNA TGTGCCAGCTCACCACGGATGGAGGTGAACACTGAAGCTTTCTTT.